This TCR beta chain was observed in a study of early T cells in non-severe SARS-CoV-2 infection. Regarding this clonotype: Just one base apart from a much larger clone, this may be a read error.

TCRdb reprocessed the 5' RACE reads with MiXCR, giving one entry per CDR3 protein. The sample shows under 60,000 distinct CDR3 sequences, just over 8% of them seen only once. The CDR3 is 15 residues long. The germline V gene has CDR1 SGHKS and CDR2 YYEKEE (reference sequence). Input material: whole blood. The rearrangement uses TRBV5-5 and TRBJ2-3; either TRBD1 or TRBD2 may fit D (5 bases each). This sequence was found in an adult who was a healthcare worker with PCR-confirmed SARS-CoV-2 infection or an uninfected control (not recorded which). CDR3 nucleotides: TGTGTCAGCAGCTTACCCGGGGCCCGCACAGATACGCAGTATTTT. Its translation is CVSSLPGARTDTQYF. Filled out from reference TRBV5-5 and TRBJ2-3, the complete variable domain reads DAGVTQSPTHLIKTRGQQVTLRCSPISGHKSVSWYQQVLGQGPQFIFQYYEKEERGRGNFPDRFSARQFPNYSSELNVNALLLGDSALYLCVSSLPGARTDTQYFGPGTRLTVL.